This T cell receptor (beta chain) is drawn from a study of T cell changes during pregnancy in multiple sclerosis. Repertoires were generated with immunoSEQ multiplex PCR, while TCRdb's copy carries only in-frame clones and drops some. The sample yields 70,000 to 95,000 clones, over 85% seen once. The germline V gene has CDR1 LNHDA and CDR2 SQIVND (reference sequence). The CDR3 covers 15 residues. The V gene end was trimmed by 8 bases and the J gene end by 8 bases; junction bases not matched to a gene: 14. The sequencing used peripheral blood, collected after pregnancy. The receptor comes from a female donor in good health, enrolled as a control in a pregnancy study. The rearrangement links TRBV19 to TRBJ2-1, with TRBD2 matching 8 bases. This chain's CDR3 is CASGNSGEAGYEQFF. In DNA form, the CDR3 reads TGTGCCAGTGGGAATAGCGGGGAGGCGGGTTATGAGCAGTTCTTC.